The TCR beta chain under discussion was sequenced for a study of blood T cell repertoires in COVID-19. The overall study: Specimens from acute and convalescent COVID-19 originated in the United States, Italy and Spain. T cells, B-cell-depleted T cells, or PBMCs supplied cDNA or gDNA.

This clone was detected only once. The CDR3 length is 16 residues. The V end was cut by 0 bases, the J end by 0 bases, with 13 bases between. CDR1 and CDR2 (germline): SGHRS, YFSETQ. Original processing notes: Reference gene primer amplification yielded estimated nucleated cell counts. TCRdb keeps only in-frame clones here, not all; method: immunoSEQ multiplex PCR. From that table come the V and J calls and clone size; the DNA was used to work out D and trimming. The sample holds about 230,000 clones, approximately 82% seen once. This clonotype was sampled from a man at least 80 years old with acute or convalescent COVID-19. The chain recombines TRBV5-1 with TRBJ2-7; D uncertain. The specimen sequenced was peripheral blood. The chain's CDR3 is CASSLGSYFSSYEQYF. CDR3 coding DNA: TGCGCCAGCAGCTTGGGGTCCTATTTTAGCTCCTACGAGCAGTACTTC.